This T cell receptor (beta chain) was obtained from a study of CD8+CD57+ T cells in acquired aplastic anemia. Regarding the study as a whole: Overlapping CD8+ CDR3 repertoires of patients and controls contained roughly 27 shared sequences.

The junction had 12 bases not matched to a gene; V was cut back by 4 bases and J by 6 bases. The CDR3 spans 16 residues. Germline loops: CDR1 KGHDR, CDR2 SFDVKD. Genomic DNA acted as the template from which TCR beta VDJ combination and CDR3 sequence profiling were carried out. MiXCR, applied by TCRdb to the reads, yields one record per CDR3 protein. Of 250,000 to 350,000 distinct CDR3 sequences in the sample, roughly 50% were seen once. As for this clonotype: What it recognizes is unknown.

Material for sequencing was sorted CD4+, CD8+, or CD8+CD57+ T cells (not recorded which) from PBMCs. The gene calls are TRBV24-1 and TRBJ2-3; 7 nucleotides match TRBD1. This sequence originates from a human donor with severe aplastic anemia or a healthy control (not recorded which). The CDR3 spells CATSDTGQTEWDTQYF. As DNA, the CDR3 is TGTGCCACCAGTGACACGGGACAGACGGAATGGGATACGCAGTATTTT.